The 18 T cell receptor beta chains listed next were all sequenced from one sample in a study of blood T cell repertoires in COVID-19. Sequenced by immunoSEQ multiplex PCR; TCRdb stores in-frame clones only, minus some. The sample holds about 130,000 clones; around four fifths are singletons and the top ten take more than 5%. The sequenced material came from peripheral blood. These receptors originate from a man between 60 and 70 years old with acute or convalescent COVID-19.

V and J are TRBV18 and TRBJ2-1, with 8 bases aligning to TRBD1. The junction had 5 bases not matched to a gene; V was cut back by 3 bases and J by 1 base. Looked up from germline, CDR1 is KGHSH and CDR2 is LQKENI. The CDR3 has 16 residues. The CDR3 DNA follows: TGTGCCAGCTCACCTTCCAGGACAGGGTCCTACAATGAGCAGTTCTTC. It codes for CASSPSRTGSYNEQFF.

With respect to this clone: This sample also contains other DNA sequences that code for the same CDR3. The chain combines TRBV11-3 with TRBJ2-3; D may be TRBD2 (6 bases). Germline-derived CDR1 and CDR2 are SGHNT and YENEEA. The CDR3 consists of 13 residues. The ends were cut back, 2 bases at V and 3 bases at J, with 6 bases in the middle. CDR3 in amino acids: CASSLRGTDTQYF. Here the CDR3 DNA reads TGTGCCAGCAGCTTACGGGGGACAGATACGCAGTATTTT.

The J gene is TRBJ2-2, the V gene TRBV4-2; TRBD2 matches at 7 bases. Germline CDR1 reads LGHNA; CDR2 reads YNFKEQ. V was clipped by 6 bases and J by 4 bases; unmatched bases: 8. The CDR3 has 15 amino acids. This CDR3 reads CASRMISGFTGELFF. CDR3 in DNA: TGTGCCAGCAGGATGATTAGCGGGTTCACCGGGGAGCTGTTTTTT.

The V and J genes are TRBV24-1 and TRBJ1-5; 8 bases line up with TRBD1. This CDR3 spans 15 amino acids. Germline CDR1 is KGHDR and CDR2 is SFDVKD. V lost 4 bases to trimming and J lost 7 bases; unmatched junction nucleotides: 8. The CDR3: CATSDDRGGVQPQHF. As DNA, the CDR3 is TGTGCCACCAGTGACGACAGGGGAGGTGTCCAGCCCCAGCATTTT.

This chain connects TRBV12-3 or TRBV12-4 to TRBJ2-1; D might be TRBD2 (6 bases). Trimming left V 6 bases short and J 10 bases short, with 13 bases between. CDR3 length: 12 amino acids. The CDR3 reads CASSRGTYEQFF. For the CDR3, the DNA is TGTGCCAGCAGCCGCGGGACCTACGAGCAGTTCTTC.

The V call is TRBV18, the J call TRBJ2-3; tentatively, D is TRBD1 (5 bases). The CDR3 contains 18 residues. V lost 1 base and J lost 2, with 19 bases in between. Germline V CDR1 and CDR2: KGHSH, LQKENI. CDR3 DNA: TGTGCCAGCTCACCACTTCAGGTCGGTCAGGGATTCACAGATACGCAGTATTTT. This codes for CASSPLQVGQGFTDTQYF.

The table lists this clone with a few counts. The gene calls are TRBV19 and TRBJ1-5, with D uncertain. This CDR3 has 16 amino acids. The V and J ends lost 7 bases and 2 bases respectively, with 18 bases between them. Per germline, CDR1 LNHDA and CDR2 SQIVND (reference sequence). The CDR3 loop is CASNKRPESGNQPQHF. The CDR3 coding sequence is TGTGCCAGTAACAAGCGGCCCGAGAGCGGCAATCAGCCCCAGCATTTT.

This clone was counted only a few times. This chain uses TRBV6-5 with TRBJ1-2; a possible D gene is TRBD1 (5 bases). The CDR3 has 14 residues. The germline V gene encodes CDR1 MNHEY and CDR2 SVGAGI. With 6 bases removed from V and 4 bases from J, the gap between germline ends came to 15 bases. Here the CDR3 DNA reads TGTGCCAGCAGCGGGGGAACCGGGAGCTATGGCTACACCTTC. Amino acids: CASSGGTGSYGYTF.

V and J are TRBV3-1 (or the pseudogene TRBV3-2) and TRBJ1-6, with D perhaps TRBD1 (6 bases). V was trimmed by 2 bases and J by 10 bases, leaving 15 bases between them. The CDR3 length is 15 residues. Per germline, CDR1 LGHDT and CDR2 YNNKEL (reference sequence). The CDR3 loop reads CASSQHGQRQSPLHF. CDR3 coding DNA: TGTGCCAGCAGCCAACACGGACAGCGGCAGTCACCCCTCCACTTT.

The chain uses TRBV2 and TRBJ1-6, with 9 positions matching TRBD1. The CDR3 is 14 residues long. V lost 6 bases and J lost 7; bases outside the gene matches: 4. Germline V gene lookup returns CDR1 SNHLY and CDR2 FYNNEI. The CDR3 bases are TGTGCCAGCAGCAGACAGGGGGACAATTCACCCCTCCACTTT. Translation gives CASSRQGDNSPLHF.

This chain uses TRBV10-2 with TRBJ1-1, with D perhaps matching TRBD1 (6 bases). V was clipped by 7 bases and J by 5 bases, with 14 bases between them. Germline V gene lookup returns CDR1 WSHSY and CDR2 SAAADI. This CDR3 has 13 residues. The CDR3 DNA reads as TGCGCCAGCAACAGGGCGCGAGGGACTGAAGCTTTCTTT. It codes for CASNRARGTEAFF.

The chain links TRBV4-1 to TRBJ2-2, with D tentatively TRBD2 (6 bases). The germline CDR1 and CDR2 sequences are MGHRA and YSYEKL. The CDR3 is 15 residues long. The ends were cut back, 2 bases at V and 2 bases at J, with 9 bases in the middle. The CDR3 sequence is CASSQRTTNTGELFF. Written as DNA, the CDR3 is TGCGCCAGCAGCCAACGGACTACAAACACCGGGGAGCTGTTTTTT.

The V gene is TRBV4-2, the J gene TRBJ2-7; 7 positions agree with TRBD1. The CDR3 covers 14 residues. CDR1 and CDR2 from the germline V gene are LGHNA and YNFKEQ. Trimming took 4 bases from V and 0 from J; bases not matched to a gene: 3. The CDR3 sequence is CASSLDRVSYEQYF. CDR3 nucleotides: TGTGCCAGCAGCCTCGACAGGGTCTCCTACGAGCAGTACTTC.

Here the CDR3 DNA reads TGTGCCAGCAGCCAACAGGGACCTAACACTGAAGCTTTCTTT. It specifies CASSQQGPNTEAFF. The chain links TRBV11-2 to TRBJ1-1, with D perhaps TRBD1 (6 bases). V was clipped by 5 bases and J by 2 bases, with 12 bases between them. This CDR3 comprises 14 residues. The germline gives CDR1 SGHAT, CDR2 FQNNGV.

As regards this clone: The junction differs from germline at one of its ends, possibly a read error. The CDR3 sequence: CACRETGTYNEQFF. CDR3 nucleotide sequence: TGCGCCTGCAGGGAGACAGGAACCTACAATGAGCAGTTCTTC. J is TRBJ2-1 and V is TRBV5-1; TRBD1 might be the D (6 bases). CDR1 is SGHRS, CDR2 YFSETQ, per germline. The CDR3 is 14 residues long.

The chain uses TRBV5-6 and TRBJ2-3; D might be TRBD1 (6 bases). Germline V CDR1 and CDR2: SGHDT, YYEEEE. There are 13 residues in the CDR3. Trimming pared 4 bases from V and 3 bases from J, leaving 9 bases between. CDR3 DNA: TGTGCCAGCAGCCCCACAGGGACAGATACGCAGTATTTT. This sequence encodes CASSPTGTDTQYF.

This clone came up once. This chain links TRBV24-1 with TRBJ2-3; D call uncertain. The CDR3 covers 13 residues. Trimming cost V 4 bases and J 5 bases, with 9 bases left between them. Germline CDR1 and CDR2: KGHDR and SFDVKD. This CDR3 is CATSEAGRDTQYF. In DNA form, the CDR3 reads TGTGCCACCAGTGAGGCAGGCAGAGATACGCAGTATTTT.

The rearrangement joins TRBV19 to TRBJ2-2, with D possibly TRBD2 on 5 matching bases. This CDR3 spans 16 amino acids. Germline V CDR1 and CDR2: LNHDA, SQIVND (reference sequence). V was shortened by 3 bases and J by 0 bases, with 11 bases between the two germline ends. In DNA form, the CDR3 reads TGTGCCAGTAGTATTGGCAGCGGTACGAACACCGGGGAGCTGTTTTTT. Its translation is CASSIGSGTNTGELFF.